This entry features one T cell receptor (beta chain) sequence. This CDR3 contains 15 residues. V lost 0 bases, J lost 0 bases, and 8 bases lay in between. Per the germline V gene, CDR1 is MNHEY and CDR2 is SVGAGI. This sample is drawn from a study of technical replicates of blood from a few donors. The data were produced by immunoSEQ multiplex PCR, yet TCRdb's version contains in-frame clones alone and is incomplete. Counted here are 95,000 to 100,000 clones, approximately 95% occurring once; the ten biggest clones make up approximately 0.22%. The source of this sequence is a human donor in good health. Sequencing was done on a sample of T cells isolated from PBMCs. The J gene is TRBJ1-1, the V gene TRBV6-5, with a weak D call TRBD1 (6 bases). Here the CDR3 reads CASSYSQGMNTEAFF. The CDR3 DNA is TGTGCCAGCAGTTACTCGCAGGGGATGAACACTGAAGCTTTCTTT.